The clone carrying this T cell receptor (beta chain) was observed a single time. This entry belongs to a study of blood T cell repertoires in COVID-19. The wider study: There were acute and convalescent COVID-19 samples, and they came from the United States, Italy and Spain. T cells, B-cell-depleted T cells, or PBMCs provided the cDNA or gDNA that served as material.

The authors' processing: Scientists estimated how many nucleated cells there were by amplifying reference gene primers. This table comes from immunoSEQ multiplex PCR, and its TCRdb copy is limited to in-frame clones, with some not included. The DNA gave D and trimming, while V, J and clone size come from that table. The top ten hold about 15% of the sample, which has under 100,000 clones, approximately 90% seen once. The CDR3 contains 13 residues. V lost 5 bases and J lost 5, with 10 bases in between. Germline CDR1 reads SGHTA; CDR2 reads FQGNSA. The clonotype originates from a male donor with acute or convalescent COVID-19. Sequencing input: peripheral blood. This chain connects TRBV7-2 to TRBJ1-3, with a possible D match to TRBD1 (6 bases). The CDR3: CASSPDRRNTIYF. The CDR3 DNA reads as TGTGCCAGCAGCCCAGACAGGAGAAACACCATATATTTT.